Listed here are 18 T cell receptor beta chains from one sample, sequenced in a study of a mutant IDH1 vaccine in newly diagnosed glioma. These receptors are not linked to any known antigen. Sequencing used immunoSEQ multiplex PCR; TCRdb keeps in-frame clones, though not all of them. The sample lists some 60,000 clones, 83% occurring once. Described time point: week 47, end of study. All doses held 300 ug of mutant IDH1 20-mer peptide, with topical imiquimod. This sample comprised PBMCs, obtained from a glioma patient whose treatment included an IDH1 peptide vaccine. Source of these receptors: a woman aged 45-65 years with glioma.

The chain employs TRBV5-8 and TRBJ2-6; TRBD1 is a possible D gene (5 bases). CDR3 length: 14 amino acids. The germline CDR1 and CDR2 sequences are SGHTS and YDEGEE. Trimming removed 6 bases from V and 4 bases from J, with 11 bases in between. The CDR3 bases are TGTGCCAGCAAGTTCAGGGAAGGGGCCAACGTCCTGACTTTC. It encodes CASKFREGANVLTF. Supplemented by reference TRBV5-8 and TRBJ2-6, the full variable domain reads EAGVTQSPTHLIKTRGQQATLRCSPISGHTSVYWYQQALGLGLQFLLWYDEGEERNRGNFPPRFSGRQFPNYSSELNVNALELEDSALYLCASKFREGANVLTFGAGSRLTVL.

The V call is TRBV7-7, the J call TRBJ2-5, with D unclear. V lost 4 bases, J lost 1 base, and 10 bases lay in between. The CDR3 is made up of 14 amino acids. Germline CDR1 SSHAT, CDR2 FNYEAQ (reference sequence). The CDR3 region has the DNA TGTGCCAGCAGCTCCCGATCGTCCCAAGAGACCCAGTACTTC. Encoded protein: CASSSRSSQETQYF. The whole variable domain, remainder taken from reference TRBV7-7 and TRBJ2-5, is GAGVSQSPRYKVTKRGQDVTLRCDPISSHATLYWYQQALGQGPEFLTYFNYEAQPDKSGLPSDRFSAERPEGSISTLTIQRTEQRDSAMYRCASSSRSSQETQYFGPGTRLLVL.

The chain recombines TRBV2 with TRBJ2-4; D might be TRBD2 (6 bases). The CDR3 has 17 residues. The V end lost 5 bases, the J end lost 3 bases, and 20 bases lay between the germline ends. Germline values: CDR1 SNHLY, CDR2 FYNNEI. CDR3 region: CASSSSSGVVGKNIQYF. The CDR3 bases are TGTGCCAGCAGTTCTTCCTCGGGGGTGGTGGGCAAAAACATTCAGTACTTC.

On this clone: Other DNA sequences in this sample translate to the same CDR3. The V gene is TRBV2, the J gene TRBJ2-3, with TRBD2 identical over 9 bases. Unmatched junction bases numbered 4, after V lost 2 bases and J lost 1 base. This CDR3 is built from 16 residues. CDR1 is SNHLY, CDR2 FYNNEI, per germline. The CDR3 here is CASSERAGGRTDTQYF. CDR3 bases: TGTGCCAGCAGTGAAAGAGCGGGGGGCCGCACAGATACGCAGTATTTT.

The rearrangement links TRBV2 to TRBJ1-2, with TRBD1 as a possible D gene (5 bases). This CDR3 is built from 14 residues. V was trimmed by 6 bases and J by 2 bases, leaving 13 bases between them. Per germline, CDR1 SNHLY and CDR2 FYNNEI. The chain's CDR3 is CASRAGPLNYGYTF. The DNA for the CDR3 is TGTGCCAGCAGGGCGGGACCTTTGAACTATGGCTACACCTTC.

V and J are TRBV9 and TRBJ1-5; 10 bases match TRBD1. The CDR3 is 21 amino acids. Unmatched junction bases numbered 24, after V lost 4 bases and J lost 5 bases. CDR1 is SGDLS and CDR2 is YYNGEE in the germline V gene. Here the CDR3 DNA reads TGTGCCAGCAGCTACTACGTCGAAGACAGGGGGCAACATGGGCCCGATCAGCCCCAGCATTTT. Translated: CASSYYVEDRGQHGPDQPQHF. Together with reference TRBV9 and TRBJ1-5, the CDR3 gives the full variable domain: DSGVTQTPKHLITATGQRVTLRCSPRSGDLSVYWYQQSLDQGLQFLIQYYNGEERAKGNILERFSAQQFPDLHSELNLSSLELGDSALYFCASSYYVEDRGQHGPDQPQHFGDGTRLSIL.

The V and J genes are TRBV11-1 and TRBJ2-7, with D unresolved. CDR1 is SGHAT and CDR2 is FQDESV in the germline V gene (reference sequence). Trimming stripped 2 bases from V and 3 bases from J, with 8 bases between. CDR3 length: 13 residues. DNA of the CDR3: TGTGCCAGCAGCTTAAGCCAATTCTACGAGCAGTACTTC. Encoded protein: CASSLSQFYEQYF.

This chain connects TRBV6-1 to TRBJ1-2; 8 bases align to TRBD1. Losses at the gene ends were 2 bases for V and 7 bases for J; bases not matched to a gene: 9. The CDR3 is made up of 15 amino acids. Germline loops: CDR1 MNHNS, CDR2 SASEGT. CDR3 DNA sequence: TGTGCCAGCAGTGAATTGGCAGGGGGCGCGGTTGGCTACACCTTC. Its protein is CASSELAGGAVGYTF.

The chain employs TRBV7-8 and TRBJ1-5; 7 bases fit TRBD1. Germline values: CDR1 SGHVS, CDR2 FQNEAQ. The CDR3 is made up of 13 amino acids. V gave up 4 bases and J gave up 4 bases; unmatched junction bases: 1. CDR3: CASSWDRNQPQHF. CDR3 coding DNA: TGTGCCAGCAGCTGGGACAGAAATCAGCCCCAGCATTTT. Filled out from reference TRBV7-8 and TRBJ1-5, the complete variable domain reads GAGVSQSPRYKVAKRGQDVALRCDPISGHVSLFWYQQALGQGPEFLTYFQNEAQLDKSGLPSDRFFAERPEGSVSTLKIQRTQQEDSAVYLCASSWDRNQPQHFGDGTRLSIL.

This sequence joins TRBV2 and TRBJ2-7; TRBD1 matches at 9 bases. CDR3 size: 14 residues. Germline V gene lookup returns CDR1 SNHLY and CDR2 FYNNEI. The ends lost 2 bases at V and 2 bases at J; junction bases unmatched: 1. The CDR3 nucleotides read TGTGCCAGCAGTGAAACAGGGGGCCCCTACGAGCAGTACTTC. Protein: CASSETGGPYEQYF.

The CDR3 is CASSPGEGEGTEAFF. CDR3 sequence (DNA): TGTGCCAGCAGCCCCGGGGAGGGGGAGGGCACTGAAGCTTTCTTT. V gene TRBV5-4 combines with J gene TRBJ1-1; a possible D gene is TRBD1 (6 bases). Trimming removed 4 bases from V and 4 bases from J, with 17 bases in between. The CDR3 has 15 amino acids. Germline CDR1 reads SGHNT; CDR2 reads YYREEE (reference sequence).

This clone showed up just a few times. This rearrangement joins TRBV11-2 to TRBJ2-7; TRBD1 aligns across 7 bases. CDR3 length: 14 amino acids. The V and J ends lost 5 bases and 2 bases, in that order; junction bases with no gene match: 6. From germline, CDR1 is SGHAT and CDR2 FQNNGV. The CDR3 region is CASSAGTAPYEQYF. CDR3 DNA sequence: TGTGCCAGCAGCGCCGGGACAGCCCCCTACGAGCAGTACTTC. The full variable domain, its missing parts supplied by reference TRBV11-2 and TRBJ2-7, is EAGVAQSPRYKIIEKRQSVAFWCNPISGHATLYWYQQILGQGPKLLIQFQNNGVVDDSQLPKDRFSAERLKGVDSTLKIQPAKLEDSAVYLCASSAGTAPYEQYFGPGTRLTVT.

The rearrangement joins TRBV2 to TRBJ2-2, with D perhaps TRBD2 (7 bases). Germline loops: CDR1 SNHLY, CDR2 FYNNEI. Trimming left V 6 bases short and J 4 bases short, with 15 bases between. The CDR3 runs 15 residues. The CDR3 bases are TGTGCCAGCAGGGGGGGGGCTTTGAGCACCGGGGAGCTGTTTTTT. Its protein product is CASRGGALSTGELFF.

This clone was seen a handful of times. CDR3 nucleotides: TGTGCCAGCAGCCCCGCCATAGGGGCCAACGTCCTGACTTTC. Translated, it gives CASSPAIGANVLTF. The V call is TRBV7-2, the J call TRBJ2-6; D gene ambiguous. Germline V gene lookup returns CDR1 SGHTA and CDR2 FQGNSA. Between the trimmed V and J ends, which lost 5 bases and 4 bases, there was a span of 9 bases. This CDR3 spans 14 amino acids. Full variable domain (missing parts from reference TRBV7-2 and TRBJ2-6): GAGVSQSPSNKVTEKGKDVELRCDPISGHTALYWYRQSLGQGLEFLIYFQGNSAPDKSGLPSDRFSAERTGGSVSTLTIQRTQQEDSAVYLCASSPAIGANVLTFGAGSRLTVL.

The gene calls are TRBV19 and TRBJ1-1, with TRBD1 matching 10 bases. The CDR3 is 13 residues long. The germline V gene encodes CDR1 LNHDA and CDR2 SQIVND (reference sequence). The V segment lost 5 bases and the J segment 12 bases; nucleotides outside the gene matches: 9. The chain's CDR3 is CASSAGTGASSFF. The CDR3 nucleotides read TGTGCCAGTAGTGCCGGGACAGGGGCGTCGTCTTTCTTT.

The CDR3 region has the DNA TGTGCCAGCTCACCAAGACACGGGGGCGGGACCCAGTACTTC. Translated, it gives CASSPRHGGGTQYF. The chain links TRBV18 to TRBJ2-5; D may correspond to TRBD1 or TRBD2 (6 bases each). The CDR3 covers 14 residues. Trimming pared 2 bases from V and 7 bases from J, leaving 14 bases between. Germline-derived CDR1 and CDR2 are KGHSH and LQKENI.

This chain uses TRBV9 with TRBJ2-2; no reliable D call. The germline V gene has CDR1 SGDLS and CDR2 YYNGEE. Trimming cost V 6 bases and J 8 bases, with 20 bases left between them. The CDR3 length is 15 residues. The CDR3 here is CASTLESGYRGELFF. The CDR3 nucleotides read TGTGCCAGCACTTTAGAAAGTGGGTATAGGGGGGAGCTGTTTTTT.

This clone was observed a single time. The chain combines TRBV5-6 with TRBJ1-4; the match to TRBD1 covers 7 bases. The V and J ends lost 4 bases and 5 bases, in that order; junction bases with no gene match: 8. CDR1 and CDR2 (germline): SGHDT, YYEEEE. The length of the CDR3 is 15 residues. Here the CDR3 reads CASSGGQVDNEKLFF. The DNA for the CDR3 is TGTGCCAGCAGCGGTGGACAGGTAGACAATGAAAAACTGTTTTTT.